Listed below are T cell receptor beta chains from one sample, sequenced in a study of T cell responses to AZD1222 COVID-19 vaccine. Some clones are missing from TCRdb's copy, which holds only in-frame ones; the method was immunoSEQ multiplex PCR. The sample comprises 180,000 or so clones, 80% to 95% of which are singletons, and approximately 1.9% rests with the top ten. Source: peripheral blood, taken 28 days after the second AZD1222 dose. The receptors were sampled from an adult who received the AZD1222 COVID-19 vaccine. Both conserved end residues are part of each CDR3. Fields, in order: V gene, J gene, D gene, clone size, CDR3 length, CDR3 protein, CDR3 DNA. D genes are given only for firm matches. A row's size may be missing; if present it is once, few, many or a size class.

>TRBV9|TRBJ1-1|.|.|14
CASSVAGVNTEAFF
TGTGCCAGCAGCGTAGCCGGGGTGAACACTGAAGCTTTCTTT
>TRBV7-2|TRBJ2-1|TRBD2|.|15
CASSPGGAQSNEQFF
TGTGCCAGCAGCCCGGGGGGGGCCCAGAGTAATGAGCAGTTCTTC
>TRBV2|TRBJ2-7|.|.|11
CASSLEFEQYF
TGTGCCAGCAGTTTGGAGTTTGAGCAGTACTTC
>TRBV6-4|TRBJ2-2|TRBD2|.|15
CASSASGENTGELFF
TGTGCCAGCAGCGCTAGCGGGGAGAACACCGGGGAGCTGTTTTTT
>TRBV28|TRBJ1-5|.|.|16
CASSLQGLNSNQPQHF
TGTGCCAGCAGTTTACAGGGTCTCAATAGCAATCAGCCCCAGCATTTT
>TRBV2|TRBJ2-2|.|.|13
CASSSSGGGELFF
TGTGCCAGCAGTTCCTCCGGGGGCGGGGAGCTGTTTTTT
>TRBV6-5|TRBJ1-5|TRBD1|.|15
CASSWAGGGNQPQHF
TGTGCCAGCAGTTGGGCAGGGGGCGGTAATCAGCCCCAGCATTTT
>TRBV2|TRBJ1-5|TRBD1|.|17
CASSPKGIQGRNQPQHF
TGTGCCAGCAGTCCGAAGGGGATACAGGGGAGGAATCAGCCCCAGCATTTT
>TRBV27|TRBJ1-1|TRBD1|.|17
CASSRAPVTGGFVEAFF
TGTGCCAGCAGTCGAGCCCCCGTGACAGGGGGCTTCGTTGAAGCTTTCTTT
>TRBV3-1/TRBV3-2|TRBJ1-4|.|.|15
CASSSSTAVNEKLFF
TGTGCCAGCAGCTCCTCCACGGCAGTTAATGAAAAACTGTTTTTT
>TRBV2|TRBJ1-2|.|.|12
CASGAGEGGYTF
TGTGCCAGCGGTGCAGGGGAAGGCGGCTACACCTTC
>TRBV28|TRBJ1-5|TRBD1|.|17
CASSLLRTGDGNQPQHF
TGTGCCAGCAGTTTACTCCGGACAGGGGACGGCAATCAGCCCCAGCATTTT
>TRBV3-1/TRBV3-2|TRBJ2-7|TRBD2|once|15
CASSSPAGRAYEQYF
TGTGCCAGCAGCTCACCCGCAGGGAGGGCCTACGAGCAGTACTTC
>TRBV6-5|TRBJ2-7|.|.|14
CATATGVSSYEQYF
TGTGCCACCGCGACAGGCGTAAGCTCCTACGAGCAGTACTTC
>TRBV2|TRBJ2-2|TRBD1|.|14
CASADREASGELFF
TGTGCCAGCGCGGACAGGGAAGCATCCGGGGAGCTGTTTTTT
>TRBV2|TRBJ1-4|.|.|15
CASSVWAGNNEKLFF
TGTGCCAGCAGTGTTTGGGCAGGCAATAATGAAAAACTGTTTTTT
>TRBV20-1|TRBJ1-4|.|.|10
CSAALGKLFF
TGCAGTGCTGCGTTGGGAAAACTGTTTTTT
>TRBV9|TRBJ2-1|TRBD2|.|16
CASSSTGGSSYNEQFF
TGTGCCAGCAGCTCCACGGGGGGGAGCTCCTACAATGAGCAGTTCTTC
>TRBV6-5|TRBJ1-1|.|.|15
CASSRFGQLNTEAFF
TGTGCCAGCAGTCGCTTTGGACAGCTGAACACTGAAGCTTTCTTT
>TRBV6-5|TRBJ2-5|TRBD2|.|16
CASSYSGSGNAETQYF
TGTGCCAGCAGTTACTCTGGTAGCGGGAACGCGGAGACCCAGTACTTC
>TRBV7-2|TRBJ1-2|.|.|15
CASSLSADSNYGYTF
TGTGCCAGCAGCTTGTCGGCAGACTCTAACTATGGCTACACCTTC
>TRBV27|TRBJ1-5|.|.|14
CASSPGQSNQPQHF
TGTGCCAGCAGTCCTGGACAGAGCAATCAGCCCCAGCATTTT
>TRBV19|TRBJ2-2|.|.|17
CASTATRRAANTGELFF
TGTGCCAGTACCGCCACGCGGCGGGCAGCGAACACCGGGGAGCTGTTTTTT
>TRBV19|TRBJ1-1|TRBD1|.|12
CASTRDRGKAFF
TGTGCCAGTACTAGGGACAGGGGAAAAGCTTTCTTT
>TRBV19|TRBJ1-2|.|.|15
CASGRGREANYGYTF
TGTGCCAGCGGTAGGGGCAGAGAGGCTAACTATGGCTACACCTTC
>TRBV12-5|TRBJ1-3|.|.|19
CASGLVWTGTRLSGNTIYF
TGTGCTAGTGGTTTGGTATGGACGGGGACTCGGCTCTCTGGAAACACCATATATTTT
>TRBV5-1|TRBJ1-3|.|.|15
CASSLGRGGGNTIYF
TGCGCCAGCAGCCTGGGGCGTGGAGGGGGAAACACCATATATTTT
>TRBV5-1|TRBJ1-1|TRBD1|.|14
CASSWDRGSTEAFF
TGCGCCAGCAGCTGGGACAGGGGAAGCACTGAAGCTTTCTTT
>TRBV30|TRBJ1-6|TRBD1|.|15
CAWSVQGTGTSPLHF
TGTGCCTGGAGTGTACAAGGGACAGGGACTTCACCCCTCCACTTT
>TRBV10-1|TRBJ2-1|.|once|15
CASSEAGRAYNEQFF
TGCGCCAGCAGTGAGGCCGGGAGAGCATACAATGAGCAGTTCTTC
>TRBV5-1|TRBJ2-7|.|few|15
CASSLVALSSYEQYF
TGCGCCAGCAGCTTGGTGGCTCTGAGCTCCTACGAGCAGTACTTC
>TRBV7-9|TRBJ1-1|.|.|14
CASSTYTPNTEAFF
TGTGCCAGCAGCACCTACACCCCGAACACTGAAGCTTTCTTT
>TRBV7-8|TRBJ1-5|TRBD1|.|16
CASSLTRTGGGQPQHF
TGTGCCAGCAGCTTGACTCGGACAGGGGGCGGTCAGCCCCAGCATTTT